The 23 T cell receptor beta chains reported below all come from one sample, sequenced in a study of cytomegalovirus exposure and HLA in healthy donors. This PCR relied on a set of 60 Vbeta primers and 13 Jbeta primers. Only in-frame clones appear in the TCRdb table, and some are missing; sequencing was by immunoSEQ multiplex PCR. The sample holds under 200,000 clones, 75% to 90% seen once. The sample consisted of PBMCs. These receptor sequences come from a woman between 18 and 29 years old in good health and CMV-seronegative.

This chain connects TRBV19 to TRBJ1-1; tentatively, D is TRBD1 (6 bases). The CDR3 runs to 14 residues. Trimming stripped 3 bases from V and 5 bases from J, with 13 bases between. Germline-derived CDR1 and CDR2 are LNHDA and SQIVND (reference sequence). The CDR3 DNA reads TGTGCCAGTAGTATTTGGGGGCACGGGACTGAAGCTTTCTTT. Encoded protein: CASSIWGHGTEAFF.

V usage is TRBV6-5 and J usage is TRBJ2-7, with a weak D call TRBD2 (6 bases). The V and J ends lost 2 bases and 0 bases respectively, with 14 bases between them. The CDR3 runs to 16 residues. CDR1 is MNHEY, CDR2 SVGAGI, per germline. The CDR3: CASSYDVGGGSYEQYF. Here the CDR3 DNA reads TGTGCCAGCAGTTACGACGTCGGGGGAGGCTCCTACGAGCAGTACTTC.

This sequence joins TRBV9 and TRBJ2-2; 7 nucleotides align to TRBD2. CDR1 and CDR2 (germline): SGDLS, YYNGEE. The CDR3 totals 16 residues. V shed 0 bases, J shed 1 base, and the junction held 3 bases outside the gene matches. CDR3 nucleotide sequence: TGTGCCAGCAGCGTAGAGCGGGAAGTGAACACCGGGGAGCTGTTTTTT. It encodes CASSVEREVNTGELFF.

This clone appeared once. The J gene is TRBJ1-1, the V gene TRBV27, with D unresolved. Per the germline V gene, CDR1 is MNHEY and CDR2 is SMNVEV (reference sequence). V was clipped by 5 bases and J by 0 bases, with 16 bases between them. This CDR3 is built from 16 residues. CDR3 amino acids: CASSPSLGEMNTEAFF. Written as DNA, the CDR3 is TGTGCCAGCAGTCCCAGCCTGGGAGAGATGAACACTGAAGCTTTCTTT.

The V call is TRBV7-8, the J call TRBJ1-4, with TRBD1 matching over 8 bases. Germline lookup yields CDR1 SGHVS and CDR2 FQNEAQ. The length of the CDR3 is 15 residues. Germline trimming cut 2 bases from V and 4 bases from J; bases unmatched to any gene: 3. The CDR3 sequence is CASSLQGAVNEKLFF. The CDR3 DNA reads TGTGCCAGCAGCTTACAGGGGGCGGTTAATGAAAAACTGTTTTTT.

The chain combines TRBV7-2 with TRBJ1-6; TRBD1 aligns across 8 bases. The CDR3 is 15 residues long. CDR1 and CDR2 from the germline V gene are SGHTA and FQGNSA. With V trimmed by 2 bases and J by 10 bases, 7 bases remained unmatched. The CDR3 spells CASSLMGTGSSPLHF. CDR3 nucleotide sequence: TGTGCCAGCAGCTTAATGGGGACAGGAAGCTCACCCCTCCACTTT.

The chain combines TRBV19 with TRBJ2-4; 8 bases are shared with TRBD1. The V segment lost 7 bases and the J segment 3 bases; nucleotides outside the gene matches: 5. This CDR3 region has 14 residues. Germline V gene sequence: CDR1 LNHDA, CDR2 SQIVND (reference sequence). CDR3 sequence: CASNSDRDKNIQYF. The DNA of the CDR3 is TGTGCCAGTAACTCGGACAGGGACAAAAACATTCAGTACTTC. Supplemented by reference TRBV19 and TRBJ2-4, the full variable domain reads DGGITQSPKYLFRKEGQNVTLSCEQNLNHDAMYWYRQDPGQGLRLIYYSQIVNDFQKGDIAEGYSVSREKKESFPLTVTSAQKNPTAFYLCASNSDRDKNIQYFGAGTRLSVL.

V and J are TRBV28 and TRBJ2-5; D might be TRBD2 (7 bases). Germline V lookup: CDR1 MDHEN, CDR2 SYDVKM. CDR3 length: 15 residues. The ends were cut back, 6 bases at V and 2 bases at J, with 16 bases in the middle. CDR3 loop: CASRGGGQGQETQYF. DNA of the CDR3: TGTGCCAGCAGAGGGGGGGGACAAGGTCAAGAGACCCAGTACTTC.

CDR3 nucleotide sequence: TGTGCCAGCAGCCTGATTTGGCCCTCCTACAATGAGCAGTTCTTC. Translated, it gives CASSLIWPSYNEQFF. This chain links TRBV21-1 with TRBJ2-1; the DNA was not used to check the table's D call, TRBD1. TRBV21-1 is designated a pseudogene. This CDR3 has 15 amino acids.

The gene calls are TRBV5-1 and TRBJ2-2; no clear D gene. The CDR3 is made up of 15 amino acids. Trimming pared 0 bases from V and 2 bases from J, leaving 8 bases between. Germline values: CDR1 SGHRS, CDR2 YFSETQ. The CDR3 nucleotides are TGCGCCAGCAGCTTGGTTCAGAAAAACACCGGGGAGCTGTTTTTT. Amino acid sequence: CASSLVQKNTGELFF.

The CDR3 sequence: CAWSQGRADEQYF. Written as DNA, the CDR3 is TGTGCCTGGAGTCAGGGGAGGGCCGACGAGCAGTACTTC. The chain has TRBV30 and TRBJ2-5, with D maybe TRBD2 (7 bases). The last part of the DNA fits TRBJ2-7 better; the J call may be wrong. Germline assignment: CDR1 GTSNPN and CDR2 SVGIG (reference sequence). The length of the CDR3 is 13 residues.

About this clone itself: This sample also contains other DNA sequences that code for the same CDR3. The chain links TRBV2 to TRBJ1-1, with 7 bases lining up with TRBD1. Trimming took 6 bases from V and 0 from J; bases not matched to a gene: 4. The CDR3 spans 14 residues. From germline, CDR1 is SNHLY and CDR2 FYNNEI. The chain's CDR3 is CASREGQLNTEAFF. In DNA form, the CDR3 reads TGTGCCAGCAGAGAGGGACAGTTGAACACTGAAGCTTTCTTT.

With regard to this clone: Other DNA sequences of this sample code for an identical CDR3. For the CDR3, the DNA is TGTGCCAGTAGTCTCCAGGGGAACACTGAAGCTTTCTTT. This gives the protein CASSLQGNTEAFF. V gene TRBV19 combines with J gene TRBJ1-1; weak D call: TRBD1 (5 bases). The CDR3 loop spans 13 amino acids. Trimming took off 5 bases at V and 1 base at J, with 8 bases between the two ends. Per the germline V gene, CDR1 is LNHDA and CDR2 is SQIVND (reference sequence).

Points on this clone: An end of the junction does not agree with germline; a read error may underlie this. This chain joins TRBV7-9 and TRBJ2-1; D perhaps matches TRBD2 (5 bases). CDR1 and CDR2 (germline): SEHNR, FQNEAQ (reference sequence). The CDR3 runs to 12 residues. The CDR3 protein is CSSSLARTSQFF. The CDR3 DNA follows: TGTTCCAGCAGCCTCGCCCGGACTTCGCAGTTCTTC.

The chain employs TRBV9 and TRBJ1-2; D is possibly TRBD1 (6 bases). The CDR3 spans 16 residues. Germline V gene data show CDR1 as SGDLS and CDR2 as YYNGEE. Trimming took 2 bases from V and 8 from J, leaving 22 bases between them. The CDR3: CASSVGTGGGGLGYTF. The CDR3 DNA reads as TGTGCCAGCAGCGTTGGTACGGGCGGTGGGGGCTTGGGCTACACCTTC.

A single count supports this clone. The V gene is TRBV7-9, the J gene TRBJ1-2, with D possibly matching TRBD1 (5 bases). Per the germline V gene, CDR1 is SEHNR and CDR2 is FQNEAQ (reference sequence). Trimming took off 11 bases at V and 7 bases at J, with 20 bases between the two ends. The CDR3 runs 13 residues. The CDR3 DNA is TGTGCCGGAGGCCGGAGCGGGGGTCCTGGCTACACCTTC. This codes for CAGGRSGGPGYTF.

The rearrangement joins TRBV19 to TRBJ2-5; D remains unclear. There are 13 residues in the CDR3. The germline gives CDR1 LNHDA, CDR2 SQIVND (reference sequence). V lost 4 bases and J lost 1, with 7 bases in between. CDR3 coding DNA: TGTGCCAGTAGTAGGCTCATCCAAGAGACCCAGTACTTC. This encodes CASSRLIQETQYF.

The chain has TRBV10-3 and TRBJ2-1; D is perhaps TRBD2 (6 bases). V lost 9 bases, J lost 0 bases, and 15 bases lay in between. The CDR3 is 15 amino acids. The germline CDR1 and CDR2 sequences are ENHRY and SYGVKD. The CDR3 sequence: CAISIGGVSYNEQFF. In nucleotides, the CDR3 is TGTGCCATAAGTATTGGCGGGGTCTCCTACAATGAGCAGTTCTTC.

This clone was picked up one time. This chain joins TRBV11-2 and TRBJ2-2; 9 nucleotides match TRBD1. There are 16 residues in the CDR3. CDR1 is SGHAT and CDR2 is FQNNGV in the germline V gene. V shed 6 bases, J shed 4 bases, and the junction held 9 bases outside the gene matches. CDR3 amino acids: CASRSRGQGATGELFF. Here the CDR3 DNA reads TGTGCCAGCAGGTCACGGGGACAGGGAGCCACCGGGGAGCTGTTTTTT.

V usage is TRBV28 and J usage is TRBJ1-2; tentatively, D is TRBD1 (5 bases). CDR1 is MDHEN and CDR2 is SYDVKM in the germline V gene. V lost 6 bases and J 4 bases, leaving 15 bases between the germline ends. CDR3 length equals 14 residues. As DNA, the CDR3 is TGTGCCAGCAGGGGGCCTCTATCTCTCTATGGCTACACCTTC. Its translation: CASRGPLSLYGYTF.

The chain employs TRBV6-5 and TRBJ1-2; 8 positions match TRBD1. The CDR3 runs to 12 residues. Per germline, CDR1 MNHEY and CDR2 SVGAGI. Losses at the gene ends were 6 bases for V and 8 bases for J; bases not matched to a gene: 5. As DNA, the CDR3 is TGTGCCAGCAGCAAGGGACAGGCGGGCTACACCTTC. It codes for CASSKGQAGYTF.

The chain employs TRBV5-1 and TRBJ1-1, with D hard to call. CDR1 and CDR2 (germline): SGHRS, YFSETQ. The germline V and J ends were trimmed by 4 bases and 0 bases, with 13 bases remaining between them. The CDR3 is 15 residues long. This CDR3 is CASSPVRSMNTEAFF. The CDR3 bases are TGCGCCAGCAGCCCCGTGAGATCCATGAACACTGAAGCTTTCTTT. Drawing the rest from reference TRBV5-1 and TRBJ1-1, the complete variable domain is KAGVTQTPRYLIKTRGQQVTLSCSPISGHRSVSWYQQTPGQGLQFLFEYFSETQRNKGNFPGRFSGRQFSNSRSEMNVSTLELGDSALYLCASSPVRSMNTEAFFGQGTRLTVV.

The CDR3 DNA sequence: TGTGCCAGCAGTGAAGAGGGGGCGAACACTGAAGCTTTCTTT. Translating gives CASSEEGANTEAFF. The chain uses TRBV6-1 and TRBJ1-1, with TRBD1 identical over 7 bases. The CDR3 extends over 14 amino acids. Germline trimming cut 1 base from V and 1 base from J; bases unmatched to any gene: 0. CDR1 and CDR2 (germline): MNHNS, SASEGT.